The 18 T cell receptor beta chains presented below share a single source sample, sequenced in a study of beta chain features in type 1 diabetes. General study results and limits: TCRB CDR3s from Type 1 diabetes patients were moderately but significantly shorter in all four CD4+ subsets.

No antigen has been identified for these receptors. TCRB transcripts that were expressed got sequenced, as all of the isolated RNA had been reverse transcribed. Repertoires were generated with immunoSEQ multiplex PCR, while TCRdb's copy carries only in-frame clones and drops some. The sample records around 250,000 clones, 13% to 15% being singletons. Sample: naive CD4+ T cells from blood. The receptors stem from a man aged 25 to 40 with type 1 diabetes.

This clone showed up just a few times. The rearrangement uses TRBV7-8 and TRBJ1-2, with 10 bases that match TRBD1. Trimming removed 3 bases from V and 8 bases from J; junction bases left unmatched: 9. Germline lookup yields CDR1 SGHVS and CDR2 FQNEAQ. The CDR3 runs 15 residues. The CDR3 region has the DNA TGTGCCAGCAGCTTGTGGGGACAGGGGACTACAGGCTACACCTTC. Residues: CASSLWGQGTTGYTF.

This clone has only a few counts. The CDR3 sequence is CASSPGVSYEQYF. Written as DNA, the CDR3 is TGTGCCAGCAGTCCCGGGGTCTCCTACGAGCAGTACTTC. This chain connects TRBV28 to TRBJ2-7, with D possibly being TRBD2 (5 bases). There are 13 residues in the CDR3. The V end was cut by 5 bases, the J end by 0 bases, with 8 bases between. The germline CDR1 and CDR2 sequences are MDHEN and SYDVKM.

This clone was seen a handful of times. The chain uses TRBV28 and TRBJ2-7; tentatively, D is TRBD2 (5 bases). Germline assignment: CDR1 MDHEN and CDR2 SYDVKM. The CDR3 sequence is 15 residues long. Trimming left V 3 bases short and J 2 bases short, with 14 bases between. The CDR3 loop is CASSFRTRGTYEQYF. CDR3 sequence (DNA): TGTGCCAGCAGTTTCCGAACCCGGGGAACCTACGAGCAGTACTTC. Together with reference TRBV28 and TRBJ2-7, the CDR3 gives the full variable domain: DVKVTQSSRYLVKRTGEKVFLECVQDMDHENMFWYRQDPGLGLRLIYFSYDVKMKEKGDIPEGYSVSREKKERFSLILESASTNQTSMYLCASSFRTRGTYEQYFGPGTRLTVT.

The table lists this clone with many counts. V usage is TRBV4-3 and J usage is TRBJ2-2; TRBD2 matches 7 bases. The length of the CDR3 is 15 residues. J lost 0 bases, V lost 7 bases, and 5 bases had no gene match. Germline assignment: CDR1 LGHNA and CDR2 YSLEER. Here the CDR3 DNA reads TGCGCCAGCACCCCAGCGGGACCGAACACCGGGGAGCTGTTTTTT. It codes for CASTPAGPNTGELFF.

The chain couples TRBV5-1 to TRBJ2-7; D gene uncertain. V was cut by 0 bases and J by 3 bases, with 4 bases left in between. The CDR3 consists of 12 residues. The V gene's germline CDR1 is SGHRS and CDR2 YFSETQ. In DNA, the CDR3 is TGCGCCAGCAGCTTGGGAGACTACGAGCAGTACTTC. This gives the protein CASSLGDYEQYF.

This sequence joins TRBV28 and TRBJ1-4, with TRBD1 identical over 10 bases. Trimming removed 7 bases from V and 7 bases from J; junction bases left unmatched: 9. Germline V lookup: CDR1 MDHEN, CDR2 SYDVKM. This CDR3 region has 15 residues. CDR3 loop: CASTQPTGGVEKLFF. The CDR3 region has the DNA TGTGCCAGCACCCAGCCGACAGGGGGCGTTGAAAAACTGTTTTTT.

This clone was observed a handful of times. J is TRBJ2-7 and V is TRBV5-4; 11 bases map to TRBD2. With V trimmed by 4 bases and J by 2 bases, 5 bases remained unmatched. CDR1 SGHNT and CDR2 YYREEE come from the germline V gene (reference sequence). This CDR3 spans 15 amino acids. CDR3 protein: CASSIGTSGTYEQYF. The CDR3 DNA sequence: TGTGCCAGCAGCATAGGGACTAGCGGAACCTACGAGCAGTACTTC.

This clone was seen a handful of times. The chain employs TRBV25-1 and TRBJ1-4; 7 nucleotides align to TRBD1. Germline trimming cut 5 bases from V and 5 bases from J; bases unmatched to any gene: 11. The CDR3 covers 16 residues. CDR1 is MGHDK, CDR2 SYGVNS, per germline. The CDR3: CASSIRGGGGNEKLFF. The CDR3 DNA follows: TGTGCCAGCAGTATTCGAGGGGGCGGCGGCAATGAAAAACTGTTTTTT.

V usage is TRBV9 and J usage is TRBJ1-1; maybe TRBD1 (5 bases). The germline V gene has CDR1 SGDLS and CDR2 YYNGEE. The CDR3 is made up of 15 amino acids. Trimming removed 4 bases at V and 0 bases at J, with 13 bases between. This CDR3 is CASSPGISMNTEAFF. In DNA, the CDR3 is TGTGCCAGCAGCCCAGGGATTTCAATGAACACTGAAGCTTTCTTT. Together with reference TRBV9 and TRBJ1-1, the CDR3 gives the full variable domain: DSGVTQTPKHLITATGQRVTLRCSPRSGDLSVYWYQQSLDQGLQFLIQYYNGEERAKGNILERFSAQQFPDLHSELNLSSLELGDSALYFCASSPGISMNTEAFFGQGTRLTVV.

This clone was seen a handful of times. The J gene is TRBJ2-2, the V gene TRBV25-1; 7 bases are shared with TRBD2. The germline CDR1 and CDR2 sequences are MGHDK and SYGVNS. CDR3 size: 15 residues. J gave up 3 bases and V 8 bases, and 9 bases lay outside the gene matches. CDR3 residues: CASSGTRGDTGELFF. CDR3 nucleotide sequence: TGTGCCAGCTCTGGTACCCGGGGGGACACCGGGGAGCTGTTTTTT. Filled out from reference TRBV25-1 and TRBJ2-2, the complete variable domain reads EADIYQTPRYLVIGTGKKITLECSQTMGHDKMYWYQQDPGMELHLIHYSYGVNSTEKGDLSSESTVSRIRTEHFPLTLESARPSHTSQYLCASSGTRGDTGELFFGEGSRLTVL.

The J gene is TRBJ2-7, the V gene TRBV7-2, with 9 bases that match TRBD1. Germline values: CDR1 SGHTA, CDR2 FQGNSA. With V trimmed by 5 bases and J by 3 bases, 8 bases remained unmatched. The CDR3 is 15 residues long. CDR3 nucleotide sequence: TGTGCCAGCAGCGCCGGGACAGGGTTAAACTACGAGCAGTACTTC. Its translation: CASSAGTGLNYEQYF.

The CDR3 loop reads CASSWARDNHEQYF. For the CDR3, the DNA is TGTGCCAGCAGCTGGGCCCGGGACAACCACGAGCAGTACTTC. The chain employs TRBV7-2 and TRBJ2-7; possible D gene TRBD1, 6 bases. The CDR3 is made up of 14 amino acids. Germline V gene data show CDR1 as SGHTA and CDR2 as FQGNSA. V was cut by 4 bases and J by 5 bases, with 15 bases left in between.

This chain links TRBV7-3 with TRBJ2-7; D remains ambiguous. Germline V CDR1 and CDR2: SGHTA, FQGTGA. This CDR3 has 16 residues. Trimming shortened V by 3 bases and J by 8 bases, and 23 bases separated the two germline ends. The DNA for the CDR3 is TGTGCCAGCAGCTTGACGTCGCTAGTCGGAGATGTAAAGCAGTACTTC. Translation gives CASSLTSLVGDVKQYF.

The rearrangement uses TRBV29-1 and TRBJ1-2; the match to TRBD1 covers 7 bases. From germline, CDR1 is SQVTM and CDR2 ANQGSEA. V gave up 6 bases and J gave up 3 bases; unmatched junction bases: 7. The CDR3 length is 13 residues. CDR3 amino acids: CSVVGTADYGYTF. In nucleotides, the CDR3 is TGCAGCGTGGTAGGGACAGCGGACTATGGCTACACCTTC. Together with reference TRBV29-1 and TRBJ1-2, the CDR3 gives the full variable domain: SAVISQKPSRDICQRGTSLTIQCQVDSQVTMMFWYRQQPGQSLTLIATANQGSEATYESGFVIDKFPISRPNLTFSTLTVSNMSPEDSSIYLCSVVGTADYGYTFGSGTRLTVV.

The rearrangement uses TRBV2 and TRBJ1-2, with D hard to call. Germline CDR1 SNHLY, CDR2 FYNNEI. V lost 4 bases, J lost 8 bases, and 11 bases lay in between. The CDR3 has 12 amino acids. The CDR3 coding sequence is TGTGCCAGCAGTGCGGGGTATCGCGGCTACACCTTC. This translates into CASSAGYRGYTF.

V and J are TRBV7-3 and TRBJ1-3; 9 nucleotides line up with TRBD1. Germline CDR1 and CDR2: SGHTA and FQGTGA. This CDR3 is 15 amino acids long. With V trimmed by 5 bases and J by 2 bases, 4 bases remained unmatched. CDR3 bases: TGTGCCAGCAGCGCACAGGGGGCGCCTGGAAACACCATATATTTT. This translates into CASSAQGAPGNTIYF.

This clone has only a few counts. The rearrangement joins TRBV5-1 to TRBJ2-7; TRBD2 aligns across 10 bases. The CDR3 runs 16 residues. V shed 0 bases, J shed 3 bases, and the junction held 6 bases outside the gene matches. Germline V gives CDR1 SGHRS, CDR2 YFSETQ. CDR3 region: CASSLARSSGSYEQYF. Here the CDR3 DNA reads TGCGCCAGCAGCTTGGCCCGGTCTAGCGGGAGCTACGAGCAGTACTTC.

The sample holds a few counts of this clone. The chain couples TRBV29-1 to TRBJ2-3; possible D gene TRBD1, 6 bases. V lost 8 bases to trimming and J lost 3 bases, with 12 bases between them. Germline CDR1 is SQVTM and CDR2 is ANQGSEA. CDR3 length: 12 residues. CDR3 DNA: TGCAGCCACAGGACAGCGACAGATACGCAGTATTTT. It specifies CSHRTATDTQYF.